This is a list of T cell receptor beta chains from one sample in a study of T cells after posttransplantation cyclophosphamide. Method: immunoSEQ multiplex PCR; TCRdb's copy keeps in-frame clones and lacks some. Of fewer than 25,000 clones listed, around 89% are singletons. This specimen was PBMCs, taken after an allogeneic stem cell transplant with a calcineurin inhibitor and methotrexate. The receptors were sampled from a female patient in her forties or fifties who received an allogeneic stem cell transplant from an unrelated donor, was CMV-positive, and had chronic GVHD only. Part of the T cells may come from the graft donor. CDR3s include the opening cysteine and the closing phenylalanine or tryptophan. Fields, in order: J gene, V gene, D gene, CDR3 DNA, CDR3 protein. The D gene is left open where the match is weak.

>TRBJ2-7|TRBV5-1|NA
TGCGCCAGCAGCTTATTTGGCGGGACCTACTCCTACGAGCAGTACTTC
CASSLFGGTYSYEQYF
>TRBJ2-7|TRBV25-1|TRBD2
TGTGCCAGCAGTGGACTAGCGGGCTACGAGCAGTACTTC
CASSGLAGYEQYF
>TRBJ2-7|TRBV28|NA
TGTGCCAGCACCCCGAGCCCCCTGTCCTACGAGCAGTACTTC
CASTPSPLSYEQYF
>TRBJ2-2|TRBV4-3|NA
TGCGCCAGCAGCCAAGCCCGGGGAGCCGGGGAGCTGTTTTTT
CASSQARGAGELFF
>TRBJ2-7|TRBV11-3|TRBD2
TGTGCCAGCAGCCTAGCGGGAGGCACCTACGAGCAGTACTTC
CASSLAGGTYEQYF
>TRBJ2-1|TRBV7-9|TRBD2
TGTGCCAGCAGCCGAGGGACTAGCGGGAAGGATGAGCAGTTCTTC
CASSRGTSGKDEQFF
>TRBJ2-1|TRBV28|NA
TGTGCCAGCAGTTTCAGGGCGGGGTACAATGAGCAGTTCTTC
CASSFRAGYNEQFF
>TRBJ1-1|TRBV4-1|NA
TGCGCCAGCAGCCAAGATCGGGGGAAAGCTTTCTTT
CASSQDRGKAFF
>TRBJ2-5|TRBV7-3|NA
TGTGCCAGCAGCTACCACCGGGACTCGCCGCATTACTTC
CASSYHRDSPHYF
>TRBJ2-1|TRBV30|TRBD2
TGTGCCTGGAGTGTAGGGCTAGCGGGCTACAATGAGCAGTTCTTC
CAWSVGLAGYNEQFF
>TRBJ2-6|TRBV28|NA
TGTGCCAGCAGTTTTGGTAGTGGGGCCAACGTCCTGACTTTC
CASSFGSGANVLTF